This TCR beta chain comes out of a study of cytomegalovirus exposure and HLA in healthy donors. The study drew the donors from its approximately 120-subject validation cohort, separate from the approximately 700-subject first cohort. The germline V and J ends were trimmed by 2 bases and 5 bases, with 15 bases remaining between them. CDR3 length: 16 residues. The germline gives CDR1 MNHNY, CDR2 SVGAGI (reference sequence). Study observations and caveats: Researchers counted 180 or so TCR beta chains as cytomegalovirus-associated. Most TCR sequences were seen very rarely across donors, but some public TCRs occurred in many. In vitro assays verified that a few CMV-associated chains recognized CMV antigens specifically.

The repertoire was sequenced with immunoSEQ multiplex PCR; TCRdb's copy has only in-frame clones and lacks some. The sample comprises about 220,000 clones, 88% of which are singletons, and about 3% rests with the top ten. Regarding this clone: What it binds is unknown.

The chain employs TRBV6-6 and TRBJ1-4; no clear D gene. This sequence originates from a woman in her late teens or twenties in good health and CMV-seronegative. The specimen was PBMCs. The CDR3 protein is CASSYAGGRLNEKLFF. DNA for the CDR3: TGTGCCAGCAGTTACGCCGGTGGACGACTAAATGAAAAACTGTTTTTT.